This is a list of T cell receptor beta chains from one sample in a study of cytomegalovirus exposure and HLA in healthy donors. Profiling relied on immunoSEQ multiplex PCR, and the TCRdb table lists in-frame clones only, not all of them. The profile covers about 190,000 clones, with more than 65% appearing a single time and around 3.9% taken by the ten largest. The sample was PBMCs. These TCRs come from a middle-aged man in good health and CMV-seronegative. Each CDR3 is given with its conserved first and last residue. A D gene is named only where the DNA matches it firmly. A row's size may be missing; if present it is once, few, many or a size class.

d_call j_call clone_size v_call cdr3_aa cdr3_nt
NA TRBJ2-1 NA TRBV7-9 CASSSPPSSEQFF TGTGCCAGCAGCTCGCCCCCTAGCTCTGAGCAGTTCTTC
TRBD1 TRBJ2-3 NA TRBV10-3 CAISDRDSGADTQYF TGTGCCATCAGTGATAGGGACAGTGGGGCAGATACGCAGTATTTT
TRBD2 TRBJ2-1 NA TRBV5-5 CASSFASGGAEQFF TGTGCCAGCAGCTTTGCTAGCGGGGGGGCCGAGCAGTTCTTC
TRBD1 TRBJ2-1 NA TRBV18 CASSPRDRELDEQFF TGTGCCAGCTCACCCCGTGACAGGGAGTTGGATGAGCAGTTCTTC
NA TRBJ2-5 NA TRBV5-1 CASRHGDSGETQYF TGCGCCAGCAGACACGGGGACTCGGGAGAGACCCAGTACTTC
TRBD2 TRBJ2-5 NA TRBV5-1 CASSYGPSGGETQYF TGCGCCAGCAGCTACGGGCCGAGCGGGGGCGAGACCCAGTACTTC
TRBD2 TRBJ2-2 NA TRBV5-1 CASSLAKGAGGLTGELFF TGCGCCAGCAGCTTGGCCAAGGGAGCGGGGGGCCTCACCGGGGAGCTGTTTTTT
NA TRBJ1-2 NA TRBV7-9 CSSSLFEQDYGYTF TGTTCCAGCAGCCTTTTCGAACAAGACTATGGCTACACCTTC
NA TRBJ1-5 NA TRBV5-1 CASSLGGPGQPQHF TGCGCCAGCAGCTTGGGGGGGCCGGGTCAGCCCCAGCATTTT
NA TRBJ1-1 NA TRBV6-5 CASSLGGNTEAFF TGTGCCAGCAGTTTAGGGGGTAACACTGAAGCTTTCTTT
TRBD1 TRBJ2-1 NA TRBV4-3 CASSQGSTGDREQFF TGCGCCAGCAGCCAAGGTTCGACAGGGGACAGGGAGCAGTTCTTC
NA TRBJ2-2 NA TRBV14 CASSQVTATTGELFF TGTGCCAGCAGCCAAGTGACAGCAACCACCGGGGAGCTGTTTTTT
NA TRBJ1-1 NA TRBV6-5 CASSYAGRYTEAFF TGTGCCAGCAGTTACGCGGGACGGTACACTGAAGCTTTCTTT
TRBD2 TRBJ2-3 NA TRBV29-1 CSVEGGGSTDTQYF TGCAGCGTTGAAGGGGGGGGGAGCACAGATACGCAGTATTTT
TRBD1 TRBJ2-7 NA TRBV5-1 CASSQPGQGRQEQYF TGCGCCAGCAGCCAACCGGGACAGGGGCGTCAGGAGCAGTACTTC
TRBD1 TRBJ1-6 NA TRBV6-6 CASSSARQGDSPLHF TGTGCCAGCAGTTCCGCCCGACAGGGGGATTCACCCCTCCACTTT
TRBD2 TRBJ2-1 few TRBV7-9 CASSFLAGGNEQFF TGTGCCAGCAGTTTTCTTGCGGGGGGGAATGAGCAGTTCTTC
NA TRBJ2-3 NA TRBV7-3 CASSLRGDKSDTQYF TGTGCCAGCAGCTTAAGGGGGGATAAGTCAGATACGCAGTATTTT
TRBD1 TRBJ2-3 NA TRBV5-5 CASSTGVLADTQYF TGTGCCAGCTCTACAGGGGTATTAGCAGATACGCAGTATTTT
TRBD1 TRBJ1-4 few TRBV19 CASKLQGTTNEKLFF TGTGCCAGTAAACTACAGGGGACAACTAATGAAAAACTGTTTTTT
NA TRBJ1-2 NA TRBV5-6 CASSLSAVLNYGYTF TGTGCCAGCAGCTTATCGGCGGTCCTTAACTATGGCTACACCTTC
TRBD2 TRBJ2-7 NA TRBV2 CASSSGRVFEQYF TGTGCCAGCAGTTCCGGGAGGGTTTTCGAGCAGTACTTC
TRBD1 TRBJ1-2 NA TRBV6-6 CASSSPGTGVDGYTF TGTGCCAGCAGTAGTCCCGGGACAGGGGTGGATGGCTACACCTTC
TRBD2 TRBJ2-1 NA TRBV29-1 CSVQRGLAGSAEQFF TGCAGCGTTCAGAGAGGACTAGCGGGGAGTGCTGAGCAGTTCTTC
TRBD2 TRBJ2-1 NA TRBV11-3 CASSPTSGGANEQFF TGTGCCAGTAGCCCTACTAGCGGGGGGGCCAATGAGCAGTTCTTC
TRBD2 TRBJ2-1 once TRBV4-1 CASSQVAGGRNEQFF TGCGCCAGCAGCCAAGTAGCGGGGGGCAGGAATGAGCAGTTCTTC
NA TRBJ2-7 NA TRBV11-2 CASSLPWPYEQYF TGTGCCAGCAGCTTGCCCTGGCCCTACGAGCAGTACTTC
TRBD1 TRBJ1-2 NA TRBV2 CASTQRGTGIYGYTF TGTGCCAGCACCCAGAGAGGGACAGGGATATATGGCTACACCTTC
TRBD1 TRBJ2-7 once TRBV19 CASSPGTGDYEQYF TGTGCCAGTAGTCCCGGGACAGGGGACTACGAGCAGTACTTC
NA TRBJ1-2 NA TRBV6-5 CASSHSGADGYTF TGTGCCAGCAGCCACAGCGGGGCAGACGGCTACACCTTC
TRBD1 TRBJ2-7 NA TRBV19 CASSVRAGQGVHEQYF TGTGCCAGTAGTGTACGCGCGGGACAGGGAGTCCACGAGCAGTACTTC
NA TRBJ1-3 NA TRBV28 CASSGGTDTIYF TGTGCCAGCAGTGGAGGGACGGACACCATATATTTT
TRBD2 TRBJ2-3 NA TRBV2 CASSSRLAGGPTPTDTQYF TGTGCCAGCAGTTCTCGACTAGCGGGGGGACCAACACCAACAGATACGCAGTATTTT
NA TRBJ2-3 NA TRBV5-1 CASSYQTDTQYF TGCGCCAGCAGCTACCAGACAGATACGCAGTATTTT
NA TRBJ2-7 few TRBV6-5 CASSYNWASEQYF TGTGCCAGCAGTTACAACTGGGCCTCCGAGCAGTACTTC
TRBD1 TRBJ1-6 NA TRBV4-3 CASSQLDRVFEYSPLHF TGCGCCAGCAGCCAATTAGACAGGGTGTTTGAATACTCACCCCTCCACTTT
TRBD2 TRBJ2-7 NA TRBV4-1 CASSLRAGVFGEQYF TGCGCCAGCAGCCTTCGAGCGGGGGTCTTTGGCGAGCAGTACTTC
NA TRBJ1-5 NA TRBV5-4 CASSLSVDQPQHF TGTGCCAGCAGCTTGTCGGTAGATCAGCCCCAGCATTTT
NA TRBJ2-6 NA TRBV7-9 CASSLTETLSGANVLTF TGTGCCAGCAGCTTAACAGAGACCCTCTCTGGGGCCAACGTCCTGACTTTC
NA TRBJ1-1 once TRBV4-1 CASSRRGVSDTEAFF TGCGCCAGCAGCCGTAGAGGTGTGTCGGACACTGAAGCTTTCTTT
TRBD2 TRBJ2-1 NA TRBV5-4 CASSLTSGGAREQFF TGTGCCAGCAGCTTGACTAGCGGGGGGGCTAGGGAGCAGTTCTTC
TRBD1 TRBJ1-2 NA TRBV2 CASSEKVQGTYTF TGTGCCAGCAGTGAAAAAGTACAGGGGACCTACACCTTC
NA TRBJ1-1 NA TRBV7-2 CASSPGGWNTEAFF TGTGCCAGCAGCCCCGGCGGGTGGAACACTGAAGCTTTCTTT
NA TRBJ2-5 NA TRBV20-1 CSPRSGETQYF TGCAGTCCGAGGTCCGGGGAGACCCAGTACTTC
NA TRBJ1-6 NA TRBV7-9 CASRRDRIVSSYNSPLHF TGTGCCAGCAGGCGGGACCGCATTGTGAGCTCCTATAATTCACCCCTCCACTTT
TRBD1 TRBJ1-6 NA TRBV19 CASSPGQGASPLHF TGTGCCAGTAGTCCCGGACAGGGGGCTTCACCCCTCCACTTT
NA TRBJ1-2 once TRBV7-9 CASSLEQGGYTF TGTGCCAGCAGCTTAGAACAGGGAGGCTACACCTTC
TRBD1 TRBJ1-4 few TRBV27 CASSPRRGVGKLFF TGTGCCAGCAGCCCCCGCAGGGGGGTAGGAAAACTGTTTTTT
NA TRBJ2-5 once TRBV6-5 CASGTDLYQETQYF TGTGCCAGCGGGACTGATCTGTACCAAGAGACCCAGTACTTC
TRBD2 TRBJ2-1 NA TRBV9 CASSVSGGSYNEQFF TGTGCCAGCAGCGTGAGCGGGGGATCCTACAATGAGCAGTTCTTC
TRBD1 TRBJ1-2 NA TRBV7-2 CASSLYGQGTNYGYTF TGTGCCAGCAGCTTATATGGACAGGGGACTAACTATGGCTACACCTTC
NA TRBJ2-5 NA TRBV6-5 CASSYSSRQETRYF TGTGCCAGCAGTTACTCTTCCAGGCAAGAGACCCGGTACTTC
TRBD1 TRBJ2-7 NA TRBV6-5 CASSTTGDGGEQYF TGTGCCAGCAGTACTACAGGGGATGGGGGCGAGCAGTACTTC
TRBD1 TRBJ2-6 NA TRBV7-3 CASSPRQGILYSGANVLTF TGTGCCAGCAGCCCAAGACAGGGGATACTTTACTCTGGGGCCAACGTCCTGACTTTC
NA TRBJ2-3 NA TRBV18 CASSPPGGGPDTQYF TGTGCCAGCTCACCGCCGGGGGGCGGGCCAGATACGCAGTATTTT
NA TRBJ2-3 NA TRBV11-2 CASSGRAGEIHNTDTQYF TGTGCCAGCAGCGGGAGGGCAGGGGAGATCCATAACACAGATACGCAGTATTTT
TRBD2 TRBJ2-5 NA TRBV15 CATSKHTSGGAYQETQYF TGTGCCACCAGCAAACATACTAGCGGGGGGGCGTACCAAGAGACCCAGTACTTC
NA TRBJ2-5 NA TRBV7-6 CASSQLSGFQETQYF TGTGCCAGCAGCCAACTTAGCGGCTTTCAAGAGACCCAGTACTTC
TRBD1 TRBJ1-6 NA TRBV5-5 CASSLERGPSPLHF TGTGCCAGCAGCTTGGAGAGGGGGCCTTCACCCCTCCACTTT